A single sample is the source of the 18 T cell receptor beta chains below, sequenced in a study of CD8 T cells in ankylosing spondylitis. From the 5' RACE reads, TCRdb called clonotypes with MiXCR, one entry per CDR3 protein. Among about 420,000 distinct CDR3 sequences listed, approximately 20% were seen once. No antigen has been identified for these receptors. General study points: Seemingly characteristic of ankylosing spondylitis blood was a TCR beta motif consisting of several highly homologous variants.

The material sequenced was blood, either unsorted or a sorted T cell fraction (not recorded which). These receptor sequences come from a male donor with ankylosing spondylitis.

The chain is built from TRBV20-1 and TRBJ2-7; unclear D gene. The CDR3 covers 15 residues. Germline values: CDR1 DFQATT, CDR2 SNEGSKA (reference sequence). The V and J ends lost 5 bases and 3 bases respectively, with 20 bases between them. The CDR3: CSAPVERSEFYEQYF. CDR3 in DNA: TGCAGTGCTCCGGTTGAAAGGAGTGAATTCTACGAGCAGTACTTC.

The chain joins TRBV7-6 to TRBJ2-6; D is unresolved. Trimming removed 5 bases from V and 0 bases from J, with 20 bases in between. Germline lookup yields CDR1 SGHVS and CDR2 FNYEAQ. The CDR3 is 19 residues long. The CDR3 spells CASSPFTLVTPSGANVLTF. The CDR3 nucleotides read TGTGCCAGCAGCCCCTTTACATTGGTCACACCCTCTGGGGCCAACGTCCTGACTTTC.

The table lists this clonotype with a few counts. The chain couples TRBV24-1 to TRBJ2-3, with 9 bases lining up with TRBD2. This CDR3 region has 14 residues. J lost 5 bases, V lost 9 bases, and 8 bases had no gene match. The germline CDR1 and CDR2 sequences are KGHDR and SFDVKD. The CDR3 nucleotides read TGTGCCACCGCTGGGGCGGGAGGGTTAGATACGCAGTATTTT. This translates into CATAGAGGLDTQYF.

The rearrangement links TRBV14 to TRBJ2-7; 7 nucleotides agree with TRBD2. Unmatched junction bases numbered 14, after V lost 0 bases and J lost 3 bases. CDR1 is SGHDN and CDR2 is FVKESK in the germline V gene. The CDR3 loop spans 18 amino acids. The chain's CDR3 is CASSQDDGGLIHLYEQYF. In nucleotides, the CDR3 is TGTGCCAGCAGCCAAGATGATGGGGGACTAATACACCTCTACGAGCAGTACTTC.

This clonotype was counted between two and nine times. The chain joins TRBV20-1 to TRBJ2-7; D unresolved. The CDR3 runs 15 residues. V lost 0 bases to trimming and J lost 6 bases, with 18 bases between them. Germline loops: CDR1 DFQATT, CDR2 SNEGSKA (reference sequence). The DNA of the CDR3 is TGCAGTGCTAGAGATGGCGCACCCCCGTTAGGCGAGCAGTACTTC. Translating it yields CSARDGAPPLGEQYF.

This clonotype was seen only a few times. The chain links TRBV15 to TRBJ2-2; the D gene is possibly TRBD1 (6 bases). V was clipped by 1 base and J by 7 bases, with 13 bases between them. The CDR3 totals 15 residues. Germline V gene lookup returns CDR1 LNHNV and CDR2 YYDKDF (reference sequence). The CDR3 region is CATSRALQGFGELFF. The DNA of the CDR3 is TGTGCCACCAGCAGAGCTCTACAGGGCTTCGGGGAGCTGTTTTTT. The full variable domain, with the rest looked up from reference TRBV15 and TRBJ2-2, is DAMVIQNPRYQVTQFGKPVTLSCSQTLNHNVMYWYQQKSSQAPKLLFHYYDKDFNNEADTPDNFQSRRPNTSFCFLDIRSPGLGDTAMYLCATSRALQGFGELFFGEGSRLTVL.

In this sample, this clonotype turned up a few times. The junction departs from the called germline gene at one end, perhaps through a read error. J is TRBJ1-1 and V is TRBV5-1; no definite D call. This CDR3 region has 13 residues. From germline, CDR1 is SGHRS and CDR2 YFSETQ. This CDR3 reads CASSLAGNPEAFF. Written as DNA, the CDR3 is TGCGCCAGCAGCTTAGCGGGGAACCCTGAAGCTTTCTTT. The full variable domain, completed using reference TRBV5-1 and TRBJ1-1, is KAGVTQTPRYLIKTRGQQVTLSCSPISGHRSVSWYQQTPGQGLQFLFEYFSETQRNKGNFPGRFSGRQFSNSRSEMNVSTLELGDSALYLCASSLAGNPEAFFGQGTRLTVV.

This clonotype was found many times. V usage is TRBV7-8 and J usage is TRBJ2-5; TRBD2 aligns across 7 bases. Germline loops: CDR1 SGHVS, CDR2 FQNEAQ. The CDR3 covers 13 residues. The ends lost 4 bases at V and 4 bases at J; junction bases unmatched: 3. CDR3 region: CASSYRTRETQYF. CDR3 DNA sequence: TGTGCCAGCAGCTACAGGACTAGAGAGACCCAGTACTTC.

This clonotype was counted a few times. This chain links TRBV6-2 or TRBV6-3 with TRBJ2-7; 12 positions match TRBD2. Germline CDR1 and CDR2: MNHEY and SVGEGT. V was clipped by 6 bases and J by 4 bases; unmatched bases: 4. CDR3 length: 14 amino acids. The CDR3 bases are TGTGCCAGCAGACCACTAGCGGGAGGATACGAGCAGTACTTC. It specifies CASRPLAGGYEQYF.

The chain uses TRBV10-2 and TRBJ2-7; 9 bases are a match to TRBD2. This CDR3 comprises 14 residues. Germline loops: CDR1 WSHSY, CDR2 SAAADI. The V and J ends lost 4 bases and 0 bases, in that order; junction bases with no gene match: 1. As DNA, the CDR3 is TGCGCCAGCAGTGGGGGACTAGCCTCCTACGAGCAGTACTTC. This codes for CASSGGLASYEQYF.

This clonotype was seen only a few times. The chain combines TRBV5-1 with TRBJ2-1; no clear D. Germline values: CDR1 SGHRS, CDR2 YFSETQ. CDR3 length: 15 residues. V gave up 3 bases and J gave up 0 bases, with 10 bases separating them. The CDR3 region has the DNA TGCGCCAGCAGCTCGCTTACCCCCTCCTACAATGAGCAGTTCTTC. The encoded protein is CASSSLTPSYNEQFF.

This chain links TRBV7-2 with TRBJ2-2, with unresolved D. Looked up from germline, CDR1 is SGHTA and CDR2 is FQGNSA. The CDR3 sequence is 15 residues long. V gave up 10 bases and J gave up 4 bases, with 19 bases separating them. The CDR3 DNA sequence: TGTGCCACCCAGCATCCGGGTTATAGCACCGGGGAGCTGTTTTTT. It encodes CATQHPGYSTGELFF.

This chain uses TRBV10-3 with TRBJ1-5; weak D call: TRBD1 (5 bases). The CDR3 is made up of 14 amino acids. Trimming shortened V by 0 bases and J by 5 bases, and 8 bases separated the two germline ends. Germline assignment: CDR1 ENHRY and CDR2 SYGVKD. This chain's CDR3 is CAISESMGDQPQHF. As DNA, the CDR3 is TGTGCCATCAGTGAGTCGATGGGGGATCAGCCCCAGCATTTT.

The chain joins TRBV12-3 or TRBV12-4 to TRBJ2-2, with D hard to call. Trimming pared 3 bases from V and 3 bases from J, leaving 11 bases between. The length of the CDR3 is 15 residues. The chain's CDR3 is CASSLGRSDTGELFF. Here the CDR3 DNA reads TGTGCCAGCAGTTTGGGTAGGAGCGACACCGGGGAGCTGTTTTTT.

This clonotype was seen a handful of times. The chain recombines TRBV20-1 with TRBJ2-1; 8 bases line up with TRBD2. Per the germline V gene, CDR1 is DFQATT and CDR2 is SNEGSKA (reference sequence). The CDR3 is 15 residues long. V lost 3 bases, J lost 7 bases, and 11 bases stayed unmatched. CDR3 sequence reads: CSASSAGGPRNEQFF. Written as DNA, the CDR3 is TGCAGTGCTAGTTCGGCGGGAGGACCAAGGAATGAGCAGTTCTTC.

The CDR3 bases are TGTGCCAGCAGCCACGCAGACCGATCGGGCGGGGAGCTGTTTTTT. This translates into CASSHADRSGGELFF. The genes are TRBV3-1 and TRBJ2-2; unclear D gene. This CDR3 region has 15 residues. Germline V CDR1 and CDR2: LGHDT, YNNKEL (reference sequence). Trimming took off 3 bases at V and 7 bases at J, with 15 bases between the two ends.

This clonotype was observed many times. The chain recombines TRBV7-2 with TRBJ2-7; the match to TRBD1 covers 7 bases. This CDR3 comprises 13 residues. V was pared by 7 bases and J by 3 bases, with 6 bases of the junction left unmatched. The germline V gene encodes CDR1 SGHTA and CDR2 FQGNSA. DNA for the CDR3: TGTGCCAGCAAGTTACAGGGGAACTACGAGCAGTACTTC. Translated: CASKLQGNYEQYF.

The chain recombines TRBV6-5 with TRBJ2-7; no reliable D call. Trimming removed 4 bases from V and 0 bases from J, with 16 bases in between. CDR1 is MNHEY and CDR2 is SVGAGI in the germline V gene. The CDR3 runs 16 residues. CDR3 sequence (DNA): TGTGCCAGCAGTTCAAGACATAGGGTCAGCTCCTACGAGCAGTACTTC. Protein sequence: CASSSRHRVSSYEQYF.